Only one count was recorded for the clone carrying this T cell receptor beta chain. Its antigen is not known. Execution of the assay was at deep level. Replicate sorted-subset PCRs were loaded with 150 to 250 ng DNA, about 28,000 T cell genomes. The method was immunoSEQ multiplex PCR; TCRdb's version includes in-frame clones alone and lacks a portion of them. This sample carries some 2.1 million clones, over 85% of them seen once, and the ten largest clones take about 1.7%. This record comes from a study of shared clonotypes between healthy human individuals. Study-wide results and limits: Naive subsets, compared against memory subsets, generally had larger estimated richness values.

V lost 3 bases and J lost 3, with 6 bases in between. Looked up from germline, CDR1 is MNHNY and CDR2 is SVGAGI (reference sequence). The CDR3 is 13 amino acids. Only CD45RO-negative cells positively selected for CCR7 counted as naive CD8 cells, so terminally differentiated effector memory CD45RA+ cells were excluded. Caucasian adults residing in Nashville, Tennessee made up all the donors. The chain carries TRBV6-6 and TRBJ2-1; perhaps TRBD1 as D (5 bases). This TCR was recovered from a man aged 18 to 29 in good health. Some clones in this sample may be carry-over from other donors' samples. Sequenced: naive CD8+ T cells from PBMCs. This chain's CDR3 is CASSYGHYNEQFF. CDR3 DNA sequence: TGTGCCAGCAGTTATGGACACTACAATGAGCAGTTCTTC.